This TCR beta chain was recorded in a study of blood T cell repertoires in COVID-19. About the research overall: Samples came from the United States, Italy and Spain, spanning acute and convalescent COVID-19. T cells, B-cell-depleted T cells, or PBMCs provided the cDNA or gDNA that served as material.

This clone has a single count. This CDR3 contains 14 residues. Germline V gives CDR1 ENHRY, CDR2 SYGVKD. Trimming pared 2 bases from V and 3 bases from J, leaving 9 bases between. Authors' processing steps: Cell counts per sample came from amplifying reference gene primers. The assay was immunoSEQ multiplex PCR, and TCRdb's table has in-frame clones only and misses some. V and J calls and clone size are those listed in that table; D and trimming were worked out from the DNA. The table lists about 270,000 clones, approximately 80% of them singletons. The chain carries TRBV10-3 and TRBJ2-3, with a weak D call TRBD2 (5 bases). The sequenced sample was peripheral blood. This clonotype was obtained from a woman between 55 and 75 years old with active or convalescent COVID-19. The CDR3 nucleotides are TGTGCCATCAGTGAGGCAACTAGGACAGATACGCAGTATTTT. It translates to CAISEATRTDTQYF.